One and the same sample provided the 20 T cell receptor beta chains below, sequenced in a study of T cells in Graves' hyperthyroidism and ophthalmopathy (dated by TCRdb to the late 2010s). Preparation of the library involved multiplex PCR. Sequencer: Illumina HiSeq 2000. The TCR beta CDR3 regions were amplified from RNA transcripts. For the first round of RT-PCR on the TCR CDR3, the HTBI primer set was used together with the Qiagen OneStep RT-PCR kit. Through fastp at Q25 and MiXCR, TCRdb rebuilt clones from the public reads, retaining in-frame beta chains. Rows matching on CDR3 protein sequence are summarized as one entry with the most common DNA and genes. The sample yields about 640,000 distinct CDR3 sequences; around 15% were counted once. The biggest ten clones account for under 15% of the sample. Sequencing input: blood. Receptor source: a woman in her forties or fifties with Graves' ophthalmopathy.

This clonotype was picked up many times. V and J are TRBV27 and TRBJ2-7; D is undetermined. V was cut by 0 bases and J by 3 bases, with 6 bases left in between. CDR1 and CDR2 (germline): MNHEY, SMNVEV (reference sequence). CDR3 length equals 13 residues. Written as DNA, the CDR3 is TGTGCCAGCAGTTTATCACGAGTCTACGAGCAGTACTTC. Translating it yields CASSLSRVYEQYF.

This clonotype was detected ten times or more. This rearrangement joins TRBV6-1 to TRBJ2-3; TRBD1 aligns across 7 bases. The CDR3 loop spans 15 amino acids. J was trimmed by 0 bases and V by 5 bases; bases with no gene match: 5. Germline values: CDR1 MNHNS, CDR2 SASEGT. The CDR3 DNA is TGTGCCAGCAGTTCCAGGACAGGAAGCACAGATACGCAGTATTTT. It encodes CASSSRTGSTDTQYF.

This clonotype occurred many times. V and J are TRBV28 and TRBJ1-5; 8 bases match TRBD1. Looked up from germline, CDR1 is MDHEN and CDR2 is SYDVKM. The ends lost 0 bases at V and 2 bases at J; junction bases unmatched: 6. The CDR3 contains 17 residues. The CDR3: CASSLWAGGGGNQPQHF. Here the CDR3 DNA reads TGTGCCAGCAGTTTATGGGCAGGGGGCGGGGGCAATCAGCCCCAGCATTTT.

This clonotype was counted at least ten times. The chain recombines TRBV12-5 with TRBJ1-2; D not resolved. This CDR3 comprises 14 residues. Germline-derived CDR1 and CDR2 are LGHNT and FRNRAP. Deletions cut 0 bases from V and 8 bases from J, with 13 bases between. CDR3 amino acids: CASGLVLYGRGYTF. In nucleotides, the CDR3 is TGTGCTAGTGGTTTGGTACTGTATGGTCGCGGCTACACCTTC.

This clonotype was picked up many times. The chain combines TRBV12-3 or TRBV12-4 with TRBJ2-7; 8 bases line up with TRBD2. The V segment lost 2 bases and the J segment 3 bases; nucleotides outside the gene matches: 9. The CDR3 sequence is 16 residues long. The CDR3 is CASSLYPASGYYEQYF. The CDR3 region has the DNA TGTGCCAGCAGTTTATATCCCGCTAGCGGGTACTACGAGCAGTACTTC.

The chain employs TRBV29-1 and TRBJ1-2; 9 bases are shared with TRBD1. Trimming cost V 4 bases and J 7 bases; bases outside gene matches: 10. The CDR3 consists of 14 residues. The germline V gene has CDR1 SQVTM and CDR2 ANQGSEA. CDR3 in DNA: TGCAGCGTTGCCCCGCCAATGACAGGGGGTGGCTACACCTTC. It specifies CSVAPPMTGGGYTF.

Details on this clonotype: The junction and the germline gene differ at one end; a read error may be behind it. V is TRBV20-1 and J is TRBJ2-5; possibly TRBD2 for D (6 bases). The CDR3 is 15 residues long. The germline gives CDR1 DFQATT, CDR2 SNEGSKA (reference sequence). CDR3 protein: CSARRRSSAQETQHF. The CDR3 nucleotides are TGCAGTGCTAGAAGACGTTCTAGCGCCCAAGAGACCCAGCACTTC.

The gene calls are TRBV5-6 and TRBJ2-1; no clear D. The CDR3 contains 16 residues. Trimming cost V 4 bases and J 8 bases, with 22 bases left between them. CDR1 and CDR2 from the germline V gene are SGHDT and YYEEEE. The CDR3 nucleotides are TGTGCCAGCAGCCTGGGGATGGCGGAATCGATCGATGAGCAGTTCTTC. This translates into CASSLGMAESIDEQFF.

This chain connects TRBV3-1 to TRBJ2-1, with D tentatively TRBD2 (5 bases). The germline V gene encodes CDR1 LGHDT and CDR2 YNNKEL (reference sequence). CDR3 size: 18 residues. Between the trimmed V and J ends, which lost 0 bases and 6 bases, there was a span of 21 bases. CDR3 nucleotides: TGTGCCAGCAGCCAAGATGTAGCAGCGGTATCAAGTTTCAATGAGCAGTTCTTC. Protein: CASSQDVAAVSSFNEQFF.

In this sample, this clonotype turned up many times. The DNA for the CDR3 is TGTGCCAGCAGCCCAGCGGGAGAAACTCCCTACAATGAGCAGTTCTTC. Its protein product is CASSPAGETPYNEQFF. This chain connects TRBV3-1 to TRBJ2-1, with 8 bases lining up with TRBD2. This CDR3 spans 16 amino acids. Trimming at V came to 4 bases and at J to 2 bases, leaving 7 bases not matched to a gene. Germline V CDR1 and CDR2: LGHDT, YNNKEL (reference sequence).

This clonotype was counted between two and nine times. A much larger clonotype is one base distant, so this may be a read error. The chain links TRBV27 to TRBJ2-3; no clear D. Germline V gene sequence: CDR1 MNHEY, CDR2 SMNVEV (reference sequence). This CDR3 region has 13 residues. Trimming removed 3 bases from V and 6 bases from J, with 10 bases in between. This CDR3 is CASSFHKTDTQYF. DNA for the CDR3: TGTGCCAGCAGTTTTCATAAAACGGATACGCAGTATTTT.

J is TRBJ1-5 and V is TRBV4-1, with D uncertain. Trimming removed 6 bases at V and 2 bases at J, with 17 bases between. Germline loops: CDR1 MGHRA, CDR2 YSYEKL. CDR3 length: 16 residues. This CDR3 is CASSQTSGMGNQPQHF. As DNA, the CDR3 is TGCGCCAGCAGTCAGACCTCCGGCATGGGCAATCAGCCCCAGCATTTT.

This clonotype has only a few counts. The rearrangement uses TRBV6-2 or TRBV6-3 and TRBJ2-3; 11 nucleotides agree with TRBD2. Trimming took 4 bases from V and 8 from J; bases not matched to a gene: 5. The germline CDR1 and CDR2 sequences are MNHEY and SVGEGT. The CDR3 loop spans 14 amino acids. For the CDR3, the DNA is TGTGCCAGCAGTTTAGCGGGAGGGCCAAGTACGCAGTATTTT. This sequence encodes CASSLAGGPSTQYF.

The genes are TRBV9 and TRBJ1-5, with 11 positions matching TRBD1. V lost 1 base, J lost 6 bases, and 18 bases stayed unmatched. Per the germline V gene, CDR1 is SGDLS and CDR2 is YYNGEE. The CDR3 runs to 20 residues. The CDR3 nucleotides are TGTGCCAGCAGCGTATCTATAGGGGATGACAGGGGGACAGGGGGTCAGCCCCAGCATTTT. It is translated as CASSVSIGDDRGTGGQPQHF.

This clonotype has a handful of counts. The chain has TRBV7-6 and TRBJ2-1, with TRBD1 as a possible D gene (6 bases). The CDR3 has 16 amino acids. Germline V gives CDR1 SGHVS, CDR2 FNYEAQ. Trimming took off 5 bases at V and 0 bases at J, with 14 bases between the two ends. This CDR3 reads CASSPRGLSSYNEQFF. The CDR3 DNA reads as TGTGCCAGCAGCCCCAGGGGCCTCAGCTCCTACAATGAGCAGTTCTTC. The entire variable domain, with the rest obtained from reference TRBV7-6 and TRBJ2-1, is as follows: GAGVSQSPRYKVTKRGQDVALRCDPISGHVSLYWYRQALGQGPEFLTYFNYEAQQDKSGLPNDRFSAERPEGSISTLTIQRTEQRDSAMYRCASSPRGLSSYNEQFFGPGTRLTVL.

V and J are TRBV5-1 and TRBJ1-2, with D possibly matching TRBD1 (5 bases). Trimming pared 4 bases from V and 7 bases from J, leaving 20 bases between. Germline CDR1 reads SGHRS; CDR2 reads YFSETQ. CDR3 length equals 15 residues. CDR3 coding DNA: TGCGCCAGCAGCCCCGGGACGGTTCATAGCTCTGGCTACACCTTC. Amino acid sequence: CASSPGTVHSSGYTF. The full variable domain, completed using reference TRBV5-1 and TRBJ1-2, is KAGVTQTPRYLIKTRGQQVTLSCSPISGHRSVSWYQQTPGQGLQFLFEYFSETQRNKGNFPGRFSGRQFSNSRSEMNVSTLELGDSALYLCASSPGTVHSSGYTFGSGTRLTVV.

The CDR3 loop reads CASSIVSVAGASDTQYF. CDR3 nucleotides: TGTGCCAGTAGTATAGTTTCGGTAGCGGGAGCTTCAGATACGCAGTATTTT. This chain connects TRBV19 to TRBJ2-3; 9 nucleotides match TRBD2. Germline V gene data show CDR1 as LNHDA and CDR2 as SQIVND (reference sequence). The CDR3 is 17 residues long. V shed 1 base, J shed 4 bases, and the junction held 9 bases outside the gene matches. The variable domain in full, completed from reference TRBV19 and TRBJ2-3, reads DGGITQSPKYLFRKEGQNVTLSCEQNLNHDAMYWYRQDPGQGLRLIYYSQIVNDFQKGDIAEGYSVSREKKESFPLTVTSAQKNPTAFYLCASSIVSVAGASDTQYFGPGTRLTVL.

This clonotype was counted at least ten times. J is TRBJ1-4 and V is TRBV18; no firm D call. CDR1 and CDR2 from the germline V gene are KGHSH and LQKENI. V was cut by 4 bases and J by 4 bases, with 13 bases left in between. The CDR3 is made up of 15 amino acids. CDR3 amino acids: CASSLEPEGNEKLFF. CDR3 in DNA: TGTGCCAGCTCACTTGAACCGGAGGGTAATGAAAAACTGTTTTTT.

There are many counts of this clonotype. The rearrangement joins TRBV6-1 to TRBJ2-7; TRBD2 might be the D (6 bases). CDR3 length equals 16 residues. V lost 6 bases and J lost 2, with 20 bases in between. Germline CDR1 MNHNS, CDR2 SASEGT. The CDR3 spells CASSPAAELATYEQYF. The CDR3 DNA follows: TGTGCCAGCAGCCCTGCGGCGGAACTAGCAACCTACGAGCAGTACTTC.

Many counts were recorded for this clonotype. The V and J genes are TRBV20-1 and TRBJ2-3, with 8 positions matching TRBD2. The V segment lost 3 bases and the J segment 2 bases; nucleotides outside the gene matches: 10. The CDR3 spans 16 residues. CDR1 is DFQATT, CDR2 SNEGSKA, per germline (reference sequence). This CDR3 reads CSASPFAGGNTDTQYF. CDR3 sequence (DNA): TGCAGTGCTAGCCCTTTCGCGGGAGGAAACACAGATACGCAGTATTTT.